This paragraph covers one T cell receptor (beta chain) sequence. This CDR3 has 14 amino acids. Germline CDR1 SGHNT, CDR2 YYREEE (reference sequence). V shed 5 bases, J shed 2 bases, and the junction held 6 bases outside the gene matches. The data stem from a study of blood T cell repertoires in COVID-19. Sequenced by immunoSEQ multiplex PCR; TCRdb stores in-frame clones only, minus some. The sample contains about 200,000 clones, about 84% of which appear only once. Sequencing input: PBMCs or T cells enriched from blood (not recorded which). This clonotype originated in a man between 40 and 49 years old with acute COVID-19. The chain has TRBV5-4 and TRBJ2-5; TRBD2 agrees at 7 bases. CDR3 region: CASSAPLAQETQYF. The CDR3 DNA reads as TGTGCCAGCAGTGCCCCACTAGCGCAAGAGACCCAGTACTTC.